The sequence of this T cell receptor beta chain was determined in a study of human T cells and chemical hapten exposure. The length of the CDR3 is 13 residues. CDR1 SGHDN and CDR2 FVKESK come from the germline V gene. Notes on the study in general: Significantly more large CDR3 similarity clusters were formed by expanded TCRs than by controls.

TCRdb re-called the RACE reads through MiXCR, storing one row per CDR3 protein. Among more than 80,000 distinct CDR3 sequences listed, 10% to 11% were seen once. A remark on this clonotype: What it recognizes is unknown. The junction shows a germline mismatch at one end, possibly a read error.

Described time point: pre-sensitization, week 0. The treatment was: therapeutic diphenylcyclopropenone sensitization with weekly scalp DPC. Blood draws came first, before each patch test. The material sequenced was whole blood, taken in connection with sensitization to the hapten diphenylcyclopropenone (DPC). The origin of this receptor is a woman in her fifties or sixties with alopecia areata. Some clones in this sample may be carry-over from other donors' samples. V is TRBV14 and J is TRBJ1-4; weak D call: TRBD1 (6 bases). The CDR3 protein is CAGSSLTGEKLFF. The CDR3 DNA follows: TGTGCCGGCAGCTCATTAACAGGGGAAAAACTGTTTTTT.